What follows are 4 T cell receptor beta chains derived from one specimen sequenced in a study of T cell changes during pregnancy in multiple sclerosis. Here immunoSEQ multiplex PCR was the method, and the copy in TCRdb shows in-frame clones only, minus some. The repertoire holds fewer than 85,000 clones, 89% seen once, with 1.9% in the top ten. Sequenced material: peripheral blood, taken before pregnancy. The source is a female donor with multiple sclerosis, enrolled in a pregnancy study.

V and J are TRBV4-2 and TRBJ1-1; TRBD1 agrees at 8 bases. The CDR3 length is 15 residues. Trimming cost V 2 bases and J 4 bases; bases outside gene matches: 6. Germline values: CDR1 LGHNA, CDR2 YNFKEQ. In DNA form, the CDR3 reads TGTGCCAGCAGCCAATTTATCGACAGGGGCACTGAAGCTTTCTTT. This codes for CASSQFIDRGTEAFF.

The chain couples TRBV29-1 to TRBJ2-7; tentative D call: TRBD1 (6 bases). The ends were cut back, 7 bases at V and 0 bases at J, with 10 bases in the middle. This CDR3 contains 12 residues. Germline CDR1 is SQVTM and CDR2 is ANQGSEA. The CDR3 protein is CSATRGSYEQYF. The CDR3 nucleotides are TGCAGCGCCACCAGGGGCTCCTACGAGCAGTACTTC.

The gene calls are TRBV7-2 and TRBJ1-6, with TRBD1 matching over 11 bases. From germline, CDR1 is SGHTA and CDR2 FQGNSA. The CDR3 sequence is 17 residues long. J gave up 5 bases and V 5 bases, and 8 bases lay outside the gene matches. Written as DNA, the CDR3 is TGTGCCAGCAGCAACCCCCGGACAGGGGGCGATAATTCACCCCTCCACTTT. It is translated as CASSNPRTGGDNSPLHF.

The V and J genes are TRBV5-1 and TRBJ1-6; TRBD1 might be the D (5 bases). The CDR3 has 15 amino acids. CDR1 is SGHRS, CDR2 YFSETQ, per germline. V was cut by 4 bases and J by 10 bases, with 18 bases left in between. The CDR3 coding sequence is TGCGCCAGCAGCCCGATTACCGGGGGTGGCTCACCCCTCCACTTT. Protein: CASSPITGGGSPLHF.